A single sample is the source of the 17 T cell receptor beta chains below, sequenced in a study of shared clonotypes between healthy human individuals. TCRdb's copy holds only in-frame clones and misses some; the assay was immunoSEQ multiplex PCR. The sample contains roughly 2,000,000 clones, around 96% of which appear only once. Positive CCR7 selection of CD45RO-negative cells yielded the naive CD8 cells, and terminally differentiated effector memory CD45RA+ cells were excluded. The sequencing input was naive CD8+ T cells sorted from blood. The receptor source for this set is a man aged 18 to 29 in good health.

The chain uses TRBV19 and TRBJ1-1; the match to TRBD1 covers 10 bases. CDR1 LNHDA and CDR2 SQIVND come from the germline V gene (reference sequence). This CDR3 is built from 14 residues. Trimming cost V 5 bases and J 6 bases; bases outside gene matches: 6. CDR3 amino acids: CASSQTGTGAEAFF. DNA of the CDR3: TGTGCCAGTAGTCAAACCGGGACAGGGGCTGAAGCTTTCTTT. Together with reference TRBV19 and TRBJ1-1, the CDR3 gives the full variable domain: DGGITQSPKYLFRKEGQNVTLSCEQNLNHDAMYWYRQDPGQGLRLIYYSQIVNDFQKGDIAEGYSVSREKKESFPLTVTSAQKNPTAFYLCASSQTGTGAEAFFGQGTRLTVV.

V is TRBV7-9 and J is TRBJ2-7; perhaps TRBD2 as D (5 bases). Germline CDR1 SEHNR, CDR2 FQNEAQ (reference sequence). The CDR3 has 15 amino acids. Trimming cost V 1 base and J 3 bases, with 13 bases left between them. Written as DNA, the CDR3 is TGTGCCAGCAGCTTAGAGGCTAGCAGAATCTACGAGCAGTACTTC. The encoded protein is CASSLEASRIYEQYF.

J is TRBJ2-1 and V is TRBV6-1, with D tentatively TRBD2 (5 bases). V was cut by 3 bases and J by 3 bases, with 12 bases left in between. The CDR3 has 15 residues. Germline assignment: CDR1 MNHNS and CDR2 SASEGT. The CDR3 spells CASSERAVLYNEQFF. The DNA of the CDR3 is TGTGCCAGCAGTGAGCGGGCGGTTCTCTACAATGAGCAGTTCTTC.

V and J are TRBV7-3 and TRBJ2-3; 11 bases match TRBD1. The CDR3 has 15 residues. V trimming: 4 bases; J trimming: 3 bases; junction bases outside the gene matches: 3. Looked up from germline, CDR1 is SGHTA and CDR2 is FQGTGA. CDR3 region: CASSWTGGATDTQYF. The CDR3 bases are TGTGCCAGCAGCTGGACAGGGGGCGCGACAGATACGCAGTATTTT.

The chain recombines TRBV9 with TRBJ1-2; D not resolved. The CDR3 loop spans 14 amino acids. V was shortened by 0 bases and J by 6 bases, with 12 bases between the two germline ends. Germline values: CDR1 SGDLS, CDR2 YYNGEE. The CDR3 DNA sequence: TGTGCCAGCAGCGTAGGGTCAGCCCTCCATGGCTACACCTTC. Translated: CASSVGSALHGYTF.

The chain joins TRBV4-1 to TRBJ2-1, with D perhaps matching TRBD1 or TRBD2 (5 bases each). Germline V CDR1 and CDR2: MGHRA, YSYEKL. V was clipped by 0 bases and J by 16 bases, with 13 bases between them. There are 12 residues in the CDR3. CDR3 region: CASSQDTGTYFF. CDR3 nucleotides: TGCGCCAGCAGCCAAGACACCGGGACCTATTTCTTC.

The chain uses TRBV5-4 and TRBJ1-5; D is ambiguous. Trimming shortened V by 4 bases and J by 4 bases, and 6 bases separated the two germline ends. This CDR3 comprises 12 residues. Germline V gives CDR1 SGHNT, CDR2 YYREEE (reference sequence). CDR3 protein: CASSRENQPQHF. The CDR3 DNA reads TGTGCCAGCAGCCGAGAGAATCAGCCCCAGCATTTT.

Note on this clone: Other DNA sequences in the sample encode the same CDR3. The chain joins TRBV7-9 to TRBJ2-5; tentative D call: TRBD2 (5 bases). The germline CDR1 and CDR2 sequences are SEHNR and FQNEAQ (reference sequence). V lost 1 base to trimming and J lost 5 bases, with 8 bases between them. This CDR3 comprises 13 residues. CDR3 in DNA: TGTGCCAGCAGCTTAGTAACGGGGGAGACCCAGTACTTC. Translating it yields CASSLVTGETQYF.

CDR3 in DNA: TGTGCCAGTAGTATCGAGTGGACAGTCGGCTACACCTTC. Translated: CASSIEWTVGYTF. The gene calls are TRBV19 and TRBJ1-2; D possibly corresponds to TRBD1 (6 bases). Germline V gene data show CDR1 as LNHDA and CDR2 as SQIVND (reference sequence). Trimming left V 3 bases short and J 8 bases short, with 13 bases between. There are 13 residues in the CDR3.

The chain combines TRBV27 with TRBJ2-5; no reliable D call. V was clipped by 2 bases and J by 5 bases, with 12 bases between them. The CDR3 length is 14 residues. The germline CDR1 and CDR2 sequences are MNHEY and SMNVEV (reference sequence). CDR3 sequence reads: CASSLGVPIETQYF. The CDR3 region has the DNA TGTGCCAGCAGTTTAGGAGTACCAATCGAGACCCAGTACTTC.

The V and J genes are TRBV19 and TRBJ2-7; the match to TRBD1 covers 8 bases. Per the germline V gene, CDR1 is LNHDA and CDR2 is SQIVND (reference sequence). The CDR3 length is 14 residues. V lost 3 bases, J lost 5 bases, and 6 bases stayed unmatched. CDR3 sequence: CASSIWTGNNEQYF. For the CDR3, the DNA is TGTGCCAGTAGTATCTGGACAGGGAACAACGAGCAGTACTTC.

This clone was counted once. The CDR3 sequence is CASSSRGSSSYEQYF. As DNA, the CDR3 is TGTGCCAGCAGCTCGAGAGGGTCGTCATCCTACGAGCAGTACTTC. This chain uses TRBV11-2 with TRBJ2-7; the D gene is possibly TRBD2 (5 bases). Trimming pared 4 bases from V and 1 base from J, leaving 14 bases between. Germline V gene sequence: CDR1 SGHAT, CDR2 FQNNGV. This CDR3 has 15 amino acids.

The genes are TRBV5-1 and TRBJ2-3; TRBD1 matches at 8 bases. The CDR3 is 14 residues long. J lost 3 bases, V lost 6 bases, and 6 bases had no gene match. Germline CDR1 reads SGHRS; CDR2 reads YFSETQ. The CDR3 spells CASKPGGMTDTQYF. CDR3 bases: TGCGCCAGCAAGCCAGGGGGCATGACAGATACGCAGTATTTT.

CDR3 in DNA: TGTGCCAGCAGCCACGCCCGGGACACCTACTACGAGCAGTACTTC. It codes for CASSHARDTYYEQYF. V is TRBV11-2 and J is TRBJ2-7, with D possibly TRBD1 on 6 matching bases. V lost 5 bases to trimming and J lost 3 bases, with 17 bases between them. Germline assignment: CDR1 SGHAT and CDR2 FQNNGV. This CDR3 region has 15 residues.

The V and J genes are TRBV7-9 and TRBJ1-2; D possibly corresponds to TRBD1 (5 bases). In germline, CDR1 is SEHNR, CDR2 FQNEAQ (reference sequence). V was cut by 5 bases and J by 4 bases, with 17 bases left in between. The CDR3 covers 15 residues. DNA of the CDR3: TGTGCCAGCAGCGATCAGGGTAGGGCTAGCTATGGCTACACCTTC. Translating it yields CASSDQGRASYGYTF.

The chain joins TRBV13 to TRBJ2-1; the match to TRBD2 covers 7 bases. This CDR3 comprises 13 residues. Germline CDR1 PRHDT, CDR2 FYEKMQ (reference sequence). V gave up 5 bases and J gave up 6 bases; unmatched junction bases: 4. The CDR3 here is CASSVTSANEQFF. The CDR3 coding sequence is TGTGCCAGCAGCGTCACTAGCGCCAATGAGCAGTTCTTC.

The gene calls are TRBV10-3 and TRBJ2-2; 7 nucleotides line up with TRBD2. Germline V gene data show CDR1 as ENHRY and CDR2 as SYGVKD. V dropped 4 bases and J dropped 1; count of bases not matched to a gene: 3. This CDR3 contains 15 residues. The CDR3 loop reads CAISAAGKNTGELFF. The CDR3 DNA follows: TGTGCCATCAGTGCAGCGGGAAAGAACACCGGGGAGCTGTTTTTT.